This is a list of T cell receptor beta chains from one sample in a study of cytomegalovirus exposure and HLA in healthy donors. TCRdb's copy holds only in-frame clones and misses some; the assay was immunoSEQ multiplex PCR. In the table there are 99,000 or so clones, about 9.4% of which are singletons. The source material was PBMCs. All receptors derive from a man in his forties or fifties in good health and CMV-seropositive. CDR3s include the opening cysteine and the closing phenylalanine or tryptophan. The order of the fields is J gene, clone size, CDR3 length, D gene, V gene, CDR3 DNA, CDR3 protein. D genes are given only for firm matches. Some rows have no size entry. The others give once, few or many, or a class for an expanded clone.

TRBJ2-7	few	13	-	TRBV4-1	TGCGCCAGCAGCCAAGCCGAGGGGGTCGAGCAGTACTTC	CASSQAEGVEQYF
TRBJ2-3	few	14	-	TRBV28	TGTGCCAGCACCACCCCGGAGGGGTTATATACGCAGTATTTT	CASTTPEGLYTQYF
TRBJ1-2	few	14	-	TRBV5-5	TGTGCCAGCAGCTTGGCTAGGTCCGACTATGGCTACACCTTC	CASSLARSDYGYTF
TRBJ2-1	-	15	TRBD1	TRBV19	TGTGCCAGTAGCCCAGACAGGGGATTCTACAATGAGCAGTTCTTC	CASSPDRGFYNEQFF
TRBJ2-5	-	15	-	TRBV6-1	TGTGCCAGCAGTGAAGCAAGGGTGGCGGGAGAGACCCAGTACTTC	CASSEARVAGETQYF
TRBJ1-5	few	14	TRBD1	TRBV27	TGTGCCAGCAGTGACAGGGTTGGCAATCAGCCCCAGCATTTT	CASSDRVGNQPQHF
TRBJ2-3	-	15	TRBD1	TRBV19	TGTGCCAGTAGTATATATCACAGGGGGCAAGATACGCAGTATTTT	CASSIYHRGQDTQYF
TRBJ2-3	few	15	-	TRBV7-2	TGTGCCAGCAGCCCTTTCGGGACTAGCACAGATACGCAGTATTTT	CASSPFGTSTDTQYF
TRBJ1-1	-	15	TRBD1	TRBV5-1	TGCGCCAGCAGCACGGGACAGGGTGGTGGAACTGAAGCTTTCTTT	CASSTGQGGGTEAFF
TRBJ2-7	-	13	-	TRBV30	TGTGCCTGGAGTGTACTGAATCTCTACGAGCAGTACTTC	CAWSVLNLYEQYF
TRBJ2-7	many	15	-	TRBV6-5	TGTGCCAGCAGTTATCGACTCTCCAGGAGGGGCGAGCAGTACTTC	CASSYRLSRRGEQYF
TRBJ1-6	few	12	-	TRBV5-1	TGCGCCAGCAAAACAGGGAATTCACCCCTCCACTTT	CASKTGNSPLHF
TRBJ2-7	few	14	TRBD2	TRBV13	TGTGCCAGCAGTCGGCGGGGGGTAACCTACGAGCAGTACTTC	CASSRRGVTYEQYF
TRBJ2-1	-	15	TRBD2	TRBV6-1	TGCGCCAGCAGTGAACCGGGACTAGCGACCAATGAGCAGTTCTTC	CASSEPGLATNEQFF
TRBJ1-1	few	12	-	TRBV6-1	TGTGCCAGCAGTGAACGGGTCACTGAAGCTTTCTTT	CASSERVTEAFF
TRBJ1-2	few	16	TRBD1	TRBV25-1	TGTGCCAGCAGCCCTCCGGGACAGAAGGTCTCCTATGGCTACACCTTC	CASSPPGQKVSYGYTF
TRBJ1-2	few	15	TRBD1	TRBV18	TGTGCCAGCTCACCAGCGACAGGGAACCTTTATGGCTACACCTTC	CASSPATGNLYGYTF
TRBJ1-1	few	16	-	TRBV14	TGTGCCAGCAGTAATAACAGGTTGATGACGAACACTGAAGCTTTCTTT	CASSNNRLMTNTEAFF
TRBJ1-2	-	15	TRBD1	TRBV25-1	TGTGCCAGCAGCTTAGGGACAGGGGGTTTCTATGGCTACACCTTC	CASSLGTGGFYGYTF
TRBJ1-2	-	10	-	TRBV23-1	TGCGCCCGCTACTACGCCGACAGCACCTTC	CARYYADSTF
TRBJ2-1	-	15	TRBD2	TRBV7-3	TGTGCCAGCAGCTTTAGCGGGAGTTCCTACAATGAGCAGTTCTTC	CASSFSGSSYNEQFF
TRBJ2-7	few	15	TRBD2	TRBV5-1	TGCGCCAGCCGCATCCAGGATAGCGGGAGGACTGAGCAGTACTTC	CASRIQDSGRTEQYF
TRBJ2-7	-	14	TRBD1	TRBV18	TGTGCCAGCTCACCACCTACAGGGGGCCACGAGCAGTACTTC	CASSPPTGGHEQYF
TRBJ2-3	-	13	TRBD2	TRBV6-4	TGTGCCAGCAGTCTAGCGGAAAGAGATACGCAGTATTTT	CASSLAERDTQYF
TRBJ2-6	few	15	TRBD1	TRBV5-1	TGCGCCAGCAGCTCGACAGGGACTGGGGCCAACGTCCTGACTTTC	CASSSTGTGANVLTF
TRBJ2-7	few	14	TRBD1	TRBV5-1	TGCGCCAGCAGCATCAGACAGGGGGGTTACGAGCAGTACTTC	CASSIRQGGYEQYF
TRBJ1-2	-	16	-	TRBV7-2	TGTGCCAGCAGTCCCGAGCCGGAGGCCCTTAACTATGGCTACACCTTC	CASSPEPEALNYGYTF
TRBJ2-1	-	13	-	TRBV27	TGTGCCAGCAGTCCAACTAGGTACAATGAGCAGTTCTTC	CASSPTRYNEQFF
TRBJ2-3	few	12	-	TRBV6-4	TGTGCCAGCGCGGATGACACAGATACGCAGTATTTT	CASADDTDTQYF
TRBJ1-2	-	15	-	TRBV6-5	TGTGCCAGCAGTTACTCGATAAACACCAACTATGGCTACACCTTC	CASSYSINTNYGYTF
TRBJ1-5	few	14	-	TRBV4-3	TGCGCCAGCAGCCAAGAACTTACCATCCAGCCCCAGCATTTT	CASSQELTIQPQHF